This T cell receptor (beta chain) came from a study of blood T cell repertoires in COVID-19. Study in general: Italy, Spain and the United States were the sources of the convalescent and acute COVID-19 samples. From T cells, B-cell-depleted T cells, or PBMCs came the material, which was cDNA or gDNA.

The V end lost 7 bases, the J end lost 4 bases, and 13 bases lay between the germline ends. Germline-derived CDR1 and CDR2 are SQVTM and ANQGSEA. This CDR3 comprises 12 residues. Per the authors' pipeline: Scientists estimated how many nucleated cells there were by amplifying reference gene primers. Method: immunoSEQ multiplex PCR; TCRdb's copy keeps in-frame clones and lacks some. V and J calls and clone size are given by that table; D and trimming were obtained from the DNA. The repertoire includes roughly 280,000 clones, over 75% of them detected once, and 11% sits in the top ten. J is TRBJ2-5 and V is TRBV29-1; tentatively, D is TRBD2 (5 bases). The sequence derives from a woman in her seventies with acute or convalescent COVID-19. The sequenced sample consisted of peripheral blood. The CDR3 DNA reads as TGCAGCGGAGGGCTAGTCGGAGAGACCCAGTACTTC. This codes for CSGGLVGETQYF.